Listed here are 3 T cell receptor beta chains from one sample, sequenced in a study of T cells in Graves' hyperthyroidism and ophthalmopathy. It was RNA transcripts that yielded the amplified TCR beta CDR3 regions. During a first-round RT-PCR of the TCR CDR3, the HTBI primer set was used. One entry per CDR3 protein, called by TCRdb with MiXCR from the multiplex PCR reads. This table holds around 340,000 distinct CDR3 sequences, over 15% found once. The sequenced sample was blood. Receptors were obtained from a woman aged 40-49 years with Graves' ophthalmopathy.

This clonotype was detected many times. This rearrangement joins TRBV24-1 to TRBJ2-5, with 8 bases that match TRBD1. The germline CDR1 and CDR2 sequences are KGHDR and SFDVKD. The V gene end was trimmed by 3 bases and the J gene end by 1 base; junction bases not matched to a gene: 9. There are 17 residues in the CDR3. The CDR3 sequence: CATSDAGTGLSQETQYF. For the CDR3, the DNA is TGTGCCACCAGTGATGCCGGGACAGGTTTGTCCCAAGAGACCCAGTACTTC.

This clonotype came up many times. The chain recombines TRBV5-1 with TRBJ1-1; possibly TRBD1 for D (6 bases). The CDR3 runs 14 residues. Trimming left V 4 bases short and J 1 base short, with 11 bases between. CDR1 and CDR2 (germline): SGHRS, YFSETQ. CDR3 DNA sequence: TGCGCCAGCAGCCCCCAGGGACAGAACACTGAAGCTTTCTTT. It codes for CASSPQGQNTEAFF. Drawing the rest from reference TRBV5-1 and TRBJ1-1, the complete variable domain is KAGVTQTPRYLIKTRGQQVTLSCSPISGHRSVSWYQQTPGQGLQFLFEYFSETQRNKGNFPGRFSGRQFSNSRSEMNVSTLELGDSALYLCASSPQGQNTEAFFGQGTRLTVV.

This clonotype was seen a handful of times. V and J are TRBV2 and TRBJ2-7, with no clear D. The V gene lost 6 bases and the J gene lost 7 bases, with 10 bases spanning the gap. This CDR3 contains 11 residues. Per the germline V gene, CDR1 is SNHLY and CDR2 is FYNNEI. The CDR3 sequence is CASRADGEQYF. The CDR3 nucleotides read TGTGCCAGCAGGGCCGACGGAGAGCAGTACTTC.